The T cell receptor (beta chain) described here comes from a study of graft-versus-host responses after intestinal transplantation. Turning to the study itself: Every recipient underwent anti-thymocyte globulin induction, then tacrolimus and steroids for about three years.

In regard to this clone: The antigen remains undetermined.

Germline V gene sequence: CDR1 SGHTS, CDR2 YDEGEE. V lost 4 bases and J 0 bases, leaving 8 bases between the germline ends. CDR3 length: 14 residues. The method was immunoSEQ multiplex PCR; TCRdb's version includes in-frame clones alone and lacks a portion of them. The data contain just over 40,000 clones, 95% of them seen just once; the ten biggest clones take up around 0.53%. The clonotype was recovered from a human donor who was the organ donor for an intestinal transplant. The source material was unstimulated CD8+ T cells sorted from spleen or lymph node cells, sampled before transplant. The rearrangement uses TRBV5-8 and TRBJ2-1; the D is unclear. CDR3: CASSLTHSYNEQFF. The CDR3, as DNA: TGTGCCAGCAGCCTCACACACTCCTACAATGAGCAGTTCTTC.